These 25 T cell receptor beta chains originate from one sample sequenced in a study of TIL therapy for anti-PD-1-resistant metastatic lung cancer. The immunoSEQ assay was v3. Libraries were prepared by immunoSEQ multiplex PCR; TCRdb keeps only in-frame clonotypes and omits some of them. The data contain 25,000 to 30,000 clones, about 60% of them singletons. Indicated time point: pre-treatment sample, taken before nivolumab and TIL therapy. The tumor samples were excised metastases, mostly pleural nodules or supraclavicular lymph nodes. The sample here was tumor tissue, taken at baseline. The receptors derive from a woman aged 30 to 85 with non-small cell lung cancer.

V is TRBV6-5 and J is TRBJ1-1, with a weak D call TRBD1 (5 bases). Trimming took 6 bases from V and 4 from J, leaving 12 bases between them. CDR3 size: 13 residues. Germline V lookup: CDR1 MNHEY, CDR2 SVGAGI. The CDR3 DNA follows: TGTGCCAGCAGCCAGGGCTTAAGCACTGAAGCTTTCTTT. It is translated as CASSQGLSTEAFF.

V gene TRBV5-1 combines with J gene TRBJ1-6; TRBD1 aligns across 7 bases. This CDR3 has 14 residues. The V and J ends lost 1 base and 7 bases, in that order; junction bases with no gene match: 2. The germline V gene has CDR1 SGHRS and CDR2 YFSETQ. In DNA, the CDR3 is TGCGCCAGCAGCTTGACAGGGGTCAATTCACCCCTCCACTTT. This codes for CASSLTGVNSPLHF.

By frequency in the sample, this clone is medium-sized. The chain is built from TRBV5-6 and TRBJ2-1, with TRBD2 matching 8 bases. This CDR3 contains 16 residues. With 4 bases clipped from V and 8 bases from J, the junction kept 14 bases outside the gene matches. Per the germline V gene, CDR1 is SGHDT and CDR2 is YYEEEE. For the CDR3, the DNA is TGTGCCAGCAGCAAGGGTCCTAAGCGGGAGTTACATGAGCAGTTCTTC. Translation: CASSKGPKRELHEQFF. Based on the CDR3 plus reference TRBV5-6 and TRBJ2-1, the full variable domain is DAGVTQSPTHLIKTRGQQVTLRCSPKSGHDTVSWYQQALGQGPQFIFQYYEEEERQRGNFPDRFSGHQFPNYSSELNVNALLLGDSALYLCASSKGPKRELHEQFFGPGTRLTVL.

CDR3 sequence: CASSQFFGGARGSYEQYF. The CDR3 nucleotides read TGCGCCAGCAGCCAATTCTTCGGGGGTGCCCGGGGGTCCTACGAGCAGTACTTC. The chain uses TRBV4-1 and TRBJ2-7, with a tentative D call TRBD2 (6 bases). Trimming took 2 bases from V and 1 from J, leaving 21 bases between them. Germline V gene sequence: CDR1 MGHRA, CDR2 YSYEKL. The CDR3 runs to 18 residues.

This chain connects TRBV6-5 to TRBJ1-6; D remains ambiguous. This CDR3 has 14 amino acids. Germline V gene data show CDR1 as MNHEY and CDR2 as SVGAGI. V shed 0 bases and J shed 9 bases, with 9 bases lying between them. DNA for the CDR3: TGTGCCAGCAGTTACTCCCCAAGCAGTTCACCCCTCCACTTT. Amino acids: CASSYSPSSSPLHF.

This clone was observed a few times. This sequence joins TRBV2 and TRBJ2-7; 7 nucleotides agree with TRBD1. V lost 1 base to trimming and J lost 1 base; unmatched junction nucleotides: 4. This CDR3 is built from 15 residues. Germline V gene lookup returns CDR1 SNHLY and CDR2 FYNNEI. DNA for the CDR3: TGTGCCAGCAGTGAAGGTGGGACAGTATCCTACGAGCAGTACTTC. It yields the protein CASSEGGTVSYEQYF.

The chain employs TRBV11-2 and TRBJ1-5, with no clear D. The germline V gene has CDR1 SGHAT and CDR2 FQNNGV. V was trimmed by 0 bases and J by 7 bases, leaving 7 bases between them. CDR3 length: 13 amino acids. CDR3 sequence: CASSLDPRQPQHF. As DNA, the CDR3 is TGTGCCAGCAGCTTAGATCCCCGGCAGCCCCAGCATTTT.

The chain uses TRBV11-2 and TRBJ1-2; weak D call: TRBD1 (6 bases). The V gene lost 0 bases and the J gene lost 4 bases, with 12 bases spanning the gap. The CDR3 loop spans 15 amino acids. The V gene's germline CDR1 is SGHAT and CDR2 FQNNGV. The CDR3 coding sequence is TGTGCCAGCAGCTTAGAGTCTGGAGGGGGCTATGGCTACACCTTC. It yields the protein CASSLESGGGYGYTF. Looking up the rest from reference TRBV11-2 and TRBJ1-2 gives the full variable domain: EAGVAQSPRYKIIEKRQSVAFWCNPISGHATLYWYQQILGQGPKLLIQFQNNGVVDDSQLPKDRFSAERLKGVDSTLKIQPAKLEDSAVYLCASSLESGGGYGYTFGSGTRLTVV.

The V gene is TRBV18, the J gene TRBJ2-5; 9 bases map to TRBD1. CDR3 length equals 14 residues. Germline loops: CDR1 KGHSH, CDR2 LQKENI. Losses at the gene ends were 2 bases for V and 5 bases for J; bases not matched to a gene: 3. CDR3 amino acids: CASSPIDRGETQYF. In nucleotides, the CDR3 is TGTGCCAGCTCACCAATCGACAGGGGGGAGACCCAGTACTTC.

This clone was picked up one time. The chain has TRBV7-8 and TRBJ1-5; D not resolved. V gave up 0 bases and J gave up 1 base, with 7 bases separating them. This CDR3 is built from 15 residues. From germline, CDR1 is SGHVS and CDR2 FQNEAQ. CDR3 amino acids: CASSLAPMSNQPQHF. CDR3 DNA: TGTGCCAGCAGCTTAGCCCCAATGAGCAATCAGCCCCAGCATTTT.

The rearrangement joins TRBV30 to TRBJ1-1; the D gene is possibly TRBD1 (5 bases). With 8 bases removed from V and 4 bases from J, the gap between germline ends came to 17 bases. Germline V lookup: CDR1 GTSNPN, CDR2 SVGIG (reference sequence). This CDR3 is 13 amino acids long. The CDR3 sequence is CALRWGVGTEAFF. CDR3 DNA: TGTGCCCTGAGGTGGGGCGTGGGCACTGAAGCTTTCTTT.

V gene TRBV28 combines with J gene TRBJ2-7, with TRBD2 as a possible D gene (5 bases). The V gene lost 3 bases and the J gene lost 5 bases, with 17 bases spanning the gap. CDR1 is MDHEN, CDR2 SYDVKM, per germline. The CDR3 runs 15 residues. This CDR3 is CASSFPGGLVDEQYF. CDR3 in DNA: TGTGCCAGCAGTTTTCCGGGCGGGCTCGTCGACGAGCAGTACTTC.

The CDR3 DNA reads as TGCAGCGTTGAATTTCGGGCCTCCTACGAGCAGTACTTC. Translation: CSVEFRASYEQYF. The gene calls are TRBV29-1 and TRBJ2-7; D remains unclear. Germline V CDR1 and CDR2: SQVTM, ANQGSEA. Trimming left V 2 bases short and J 0 bases short, with 8 bases between. CDR3 length: 13 residues.

This clone was observed a handful of times. The rearrangement joins TRBV9 to TRBJ1-5; D gene uncertain. CDR3 length equals 14 residues. V dropped 0 bases and J dropped 1 base, with 5 bases sitting between them. The germline CDR1 and CDR2 sequences are SGDLS and YYNGEE. The CDR3 sequence: CASSVGGSNQPQHF. The CDR3 DNA reads as TGTGCCAGCAGCGTAGGTGGAAGCAATCAGCCCCAGCATTTT.

The rearrangement links TRBV11-2 to TRBJ2-7, with D unresolved. The germline CDR1 and CDR2 sequences are SGHAT and FQNNGV. The CDR3 covers 12 residues. V lost 1 base and J 2 bases, leaving 3 bases between the germline ends. CDR3 DNA sequence: TGTGCCAGCAGCTTAGCGACCTACGAGCAGTACTTC. Encoded protein: CASSLATYEQYF. The full variable domain, its missing parts supplied by reference TRBV11-2 and TRBJ2-7, is EAGVAQSPRYKIIEKRQSVAFWCNPISGHATLYWYQQILGQGPKLLIQFQNNGVVDDSQLPKDRFSAERLKGVDSTLKIQPAKLEDSAVYLCASSLATYEQYFGPGTRLTVT.

This rearrangement joins TRBV5-1 to TRBJ2-1; D is possibly TRBD1 or TRBD2 (5 bases each). The germline V and J ends were trimmed by 4 bases and 6 bases, with 11 bases remaining between them. CDR1 is SGHRS, CDR2 YFSETQ, per germline. The CDR3 runs to 13 residues. The CDR3 region is CASSIGTVNEQFF. The CDR3 DNA reads TGCGCCAGCAGCATCGGGACGGTCAATGAGCAGTTCTTC.

This clone turned up a few times. V usage is TRBV25-1 and J usage is TRBJ2-2; 7 bases agree with TRBD1. After removal of 5 bases from V and 0 bases from J, the junction contained 3 bases not matched to a gene. Germline loops: CDR1 MGHDK, CDR2 SYGVNS. The CDR3 spans 15 residues. The CDR3 loop is CASSRGLANTGELFF. Written as DNA, the CDR3 is TGTGCCAGCAGTAGGGGGCTAGCGAACACCGGGGAGCTGTTTTTT.

The chain combines TRBV4-2 with TRBJ2-5, with TRBD2 as a possible D gene (5 bases). The V end lost 0 bases, the J end lost 4 bases, and 6 bases lay between the germline ends. The V gene's germline CDR1 is LGHNA and CDR2 YNFKEQ. The CDR3 has 13 residues. The CDR3, as DNA: TGTGCCAGCAGCCAAGATGAGGGAGAGACCCAGTACTTC. Translated: CASSQDEGETQYF.

This clone was counted a few times. CDR3 residues: CASSANYEQYF. The CDR3, as DNA: TGTGCCAGCAGCGCCAACTACGAGCAGTACTTC. The rearrangement links TRBV11-2 to TRBJ2-7; the D is unclear. Per the germline V gene, CDR1 is SGHAT and CDR2 is FQNNGV. Trimming shortened V by 5 bases and J by 3 bases, and 5 bases separated the two germline ends. The CDR3 totals 11 residues.

V usage is TRBV7-7 and J usage is TRBJ2-3; no reliable D call. The germline V gene has CDR1 SSHAT and CDR2 FNYEAQ (reference sequence). V lost 4 bases, J lost 2 bases, and 7 bases lay in between. The CDR3 consists of 13 residues. CDR3 loop: CASSSGPTDTQYF. The CDR3 DNA sequence: TGTGCCAGCAGCTCCGGGCCCACAGATACGCAGTATTTT.

This clone was found a few times. The chain recombines TRBV10-3 with TRBJ2-2, with TRBD1 matching over 9 bases. V lost 2 bases to trimming and J lost 7 bases; unmatched junction nucleotides: 5. The CDR3 runs to 15 residues. From germline, CDR1 is ENHRY and CDR2 SYGVKD. The CDR3 spells CAISEPGQGHGELFF. The CDR3 DNA follows: TGTGCCATCAGTGAGCCGGGACAGGGCCACGGGGAGCTGTTTTTT.

The table lists this clone with a count of one. The rearrangement uses TRBV7-9 and TRBJ2-1, with D uncertain. CDR1 is SEHNR, CDR2 FQNEAQ, per germline (reference sequence). V shed 9 bases and J shed 10 bases, with 16 bases lying between them. CDR3 length equals 12 residues. The CDR3 coding sequence is TGTGCCAGTGCGGTGTACATCGAAGAGCAGTTCTTC. Translating gives CASAVYIEEQFF.

This chain links TRBV29-1 with TRBJ1-4; 8 positions match TRBD1. Germline trimming cut 4 bases from V and 5 bases from J; bases unmatched to any gene: 0. In germline, CDR1 is SQVTM, CDR2 ANQGSEA. The CDR3 runs 12 residues. The CDR3 coding sequence is TGCAGCGTTGGGACAGGGAATGAAAAACTGTTTTTT. Translated, it gives CSVGTGNEKLFF.

The chain recombines TRBV5-1 with TRBJ2-7, with TRBD1 matching over 9 bases. The CDR3 length is 14 residues. Trimming cost V 4 bases and J 4 bases; bases outside gene matches: 6. Germline CDR1 is SGHRS and CDR2 is YFSETQ. The CDR3 DNA sequence: TGCGCCAGCAGCCCACCGGGACAGGGATACGAGCAGTACTTC. This encodes CASSPPGQGYEQYF. The full variable domain, with the rest looked up from reference TRBV5-1 and TRBJ2-7, is KAGVTQTPRYLIKTRGQQVTLSCSPISGHRSVSWYQQTPGQGLQFLFEYFSETQRNKGNFPGRFSGRQFSNSRSEMNVSTLELGDSALYLCASSPPGQGYEQYFGPGTRLTVT.

V gene TRBV4-1 combines with J gene TRBJ2-7, with D maybe TRBD1 (5 bases). Between the trimmed V and J ends, which lost 3 bases and 5 bases, there was a span of 23 bases. Germline V lookup: CDR1 MGHRA, CDR2 YSYEKL. This CDR3 region has 17 residues. CDR3 region: CASSHGFKGYLLNEQYF. The CDR3 DNA is TGCGCCAGCAGCCATGGGTTTAAGGGGTATCTGCTAAACGAGCAGTACTTC.